This T cell receptor beta chain came from a study of cytomegalovirus exposure and HLA in healthy donors. Broader study findings: TCR beta V- and J-gene trimming was later associated with a missense DCLRE1C variant.

60 Vbeta and 13 Jbeta primers were used in PCR. The protocol was immunoSEQ multiplex PCR, while the TCRdb copy is restricted to in-frame clones and leaves out a portion. The sample records over 85,000 clones, approximately 83% being singletons. Concerning this clone itself: Its antigen is as yet unknown.

The sequencing input was PBMCs. The source is a female donor in good health and CMV-seropositive.

The CDR3 DNA reads TGTGCCAGCTCACCACCCAAGGCGGGGGGGCCGCAAGAGACCCAGTACTTC. As protein: CASSPPKAGGPQETQYF. This rearrangement joins TRBV18 to TRBJ2-5; 9 bases line up with TRBD2. The V gene end was trimmed by 0 bases and the J gene end by 2 bases; junction bases not matched to a gene: 7. Germline lookup yields CDR1 KGHSH and CDR2 LQKENI. The CDR3 spans 17 residues.